This is a list of T cell receptor beta chains from one sample in a study of T cell responses to AZD1222 COVID-19 vaccine. Clones were sequenced by immunoSEQ multiplex PCR, and TCRdb holds only the in-frame ones, with some missing. The sample includes about 150,000 clones, about nine tenths seen only once; the top ten take roughly 9.1%. The sequences come from peripheral blood, collected 28 days after the second AZD1222 dose. The receptor set was obtained from an adult who received the AZD1222 COVID-19 vaccine. Each CDR3 is given with its conserved first and last residue. The order of the fields is D gene, V gene, J gene, clone size, CDR3 protein, CDR3 DNA. A D gene is named only where the DNA matches it firmly. Clone size is given for some rows only: seen once, a few or many times, or a class if the clone is expanded.

>-|TRBV6-2/TRBV6-3|TRBJ2-4|-
CASSYWSELGIQYF
TGTGCCAGCAGTTACTGGTCCGAGCTAGGCATTCAGTACTTC
>TRBD1|TRBV19|TRBJ2-1|-
CASSIPTGFRFWDEQFF
TGTGCCAGTAGTATCCCGACAGGGTTTCGTTTTTGGGATGAGCAGTTCTTC
>-|TRBV7-2|TRBJ1-6|-
CASSLTLGGVNSPLHF
TGTGCCAGCAGCTTAACCCTAGGAGGGGTTAATTCACCCCTCCACTTT
>-|TRBV7-6|TRBJ1-4|-
CASSKTGSPTNEKLFF
TGTGCCAGCAGTAAAACAGGCTCTCCGACTAATGAAAAACTGTTTTTT
>-|TRBV18|TRBJ2-2|-
CASSPWLSRTANTGELFF
TGTGCCAGCTCACCCTGGCTTAGCAGGACAGCGAACACCGGGGAGCTGTTTTTT
>-|TRBV15|TRBJ2-1|-
CATSNRMGYNEQFF
TGTGCCACCAGCAACAGGATGGGATACAATGAGCAGTTCTTC
>-|TRBV2|TRBJ1-2|-
CASWESTNYGYTF
TGTGCCAGCTGGGAGTCGACTAACTATGGCTACACCTTC
>-|TRBV6-2/TRBV6-3|TRBJ2-3|-
CASSYGDTQYF
TGTGCCAGCAGTTACGGGGATACGCAGTATTTT
>-|TRBV28|TRBJ1-6|-
CASILSRGNSPLHF
TGTGCCAGCATATTATCCAGGGGTAATTCACCCCTCCACTTT
>TRBD2|TRBV9|TRBJ2-2|-
CASSTPGGRTNTGELFF
TGTGCCAGCAGCACCCCGGGCGGGAGGACGAACACCGGGGAGCTGTTTTTT
>-|TRBV29-1|TRBJ2-3|-
CSVSRDSTDTQYF
TGCAGCGTTTCCCGGGACAGCACAGATACGCAGTATTTT
>TRBD1|TRBV7-2|TRBJ1-4|-
CASSLGDRENEKLFF
TGTGCCAGCAGCTTAGGGGACAGAGAAAATGAAAAACTGTTTTTT
>TRBD1|TRBV2|TRBJ1-1|-
CASRETGGTEAFF
TGTGCCAGCAGGGAAACAGGGGGCACTGAAGCTTTCTTT
>TRBD1|TRBV9|TRBJ1-1|-
CASSVAPGQGGTEAFF
TGTGCCAGCAGCGTAGCCCCGGGACAGGGTGGAACTGAAGCTTTCTTT
>-|TRBV27|TRBJ1-4|-
CASSLRPGGLEEKLFF
TGTGCCAGCAGTTTAAGGCCCGGGGGGCTAGAGGAAAAACTGTTTTTT
>-|TRBV18|TRBJ2-5|-
CASSPPTDRETQYF
TGTGCCAGCTCACCACCCACGGACAGAGAGACCCAGTACTTC
>-|TRBV28|TRBJ2-1|-
CASTSSGLPSSYNEQFF
TGTGCCAGCACCTCTTCCGGGCTCCCGAGCTCCTACAATGAGCAGTTCTTC
>TRBD1|TRBV6-4|TRBJ1-3|few
CASSGSRTGGLSSGNTIYF
TGTGCCAGCAGTGGTTCTAGGACAGGGGGGCTTTCCTCTGGAAACACCATATATTTT